Below are 7 T cell receptor beta chains sequenced from a single sample in a study of T cells in pancreatic ductal adenocarcinoma. The selected patients with pancreatic ductal adenocarcinoma had surgery but no neoadjuvant therapy. Assay used: immunoSEQ multiplex PCR; TCRdb lists only in-frame clones, some missing. Here the sample spans roughly 100,000 clones, roughly 96% being singletons. Sequences were obtained from PBMCs. These receptor sequences come from a human donor with pancreatic ductal adenocarcinoma.

The chain carries TRBV27 and TRBJ2-7; perhaps TRBD1 as D (6 bases). The CDR3 sequence is 14 residues long. V was shortened by 6 bases and J by 0 bases, with 12 bases between the two germline ends. From germline, CDR1 is MNHEY and CDR2 SMNVEV (reference sequence). The CDR3 spells CASRPGQTSYEQYF. CDR3 DNA: TGTGCCAGCAGGCCCGGACAGACCTCCTACGAGCAGTACTTC.

The genes are TRBV9 and TRBJ2-7; 7 bases match TRBD2. The J segment lost 5 bases and the V segment lost 0 bases, leaving 5 bases of the junction unmatched. This CDR3 is 14 amino acids long. Germline-derived CDR1 and CDR2 are SGDLS and YYNGEE. The CDR3 protein is CASSVGPSGDEQYF. CDR3 coding DNA: TGTGCCAGCAGCGTAGGTCCTAGCGGCGACGAGCAGTACTTC.

The V gene is TRBV9, the J gene TRBJ2-5, with 11 nucleotides matching TRBD1. The CDR3 runs 17 residues. Germline values: CDR1 SGDLS, CDR2 YYNGEE. The J segment lost 3 bases and the V segment lost 4 bases, leaving 11 bases of the junction unmatched. CDR3 DNA: TGTGCCAGCAGCCCCCGGACAGGGGGCGAGGGGAAAGAGACCCAGTACTTC. This gives the protein CASSPRTGGEGKETQYF.

J is TRBJ2-7 and V is TRBV11-2; D remains unclear. V was shortened by 1 base and J by 3 bases, with 13 bases between the two germline ends. CDR1 is SGHAT, CDR2 FQNNGV, per germline. There are 15 residues in the CDR3. In DNA, the CDR3 is TGTGCCAGCAGCTTAGGTGCAGGCAAGAACTACGAGCAGTACTTC. Translation: CASSLGAGKNYEQYF.

The rearrangement uses TRBV5-1 and TRBJ1-2, with a tentative D call TRBD1 (6 bases). V was shortened by 2 bases and J by 6 bases, with 11 bases between the two germline ends. The CDR3 has 13 residues. Looked up from germline, CDR1 is SGHRS and CDR2 is YFSETQ. The CDR3 nucleotides are TGCGCCAGCAGCTTACAGGGAAAGGATGGCTACACCTTC. Its translation is CASSLQGKDGYTF.

This chain links TRBV5-1 with TRBJ2-7; D is possibly TRBD1 (6 bases). This CDR3 has 14 amino acids. Germline assignment: CDR1 SGHRS and CDR2 YFSETQ. Trimming took 4 bases from V and 2 from J, leaving 13 bases between them. The CDR3 region is CASSMDRYPYEQYF. The CDR3 coding sequence is TGCGCCAGCAGCATGGACAGATACCCCTACGAGCAGTACTTC.

The chain joins TRBV29-1 to TRBJ2-7, with D perhaps matching TRBD2 (5 bases). The CDR3 contains 15 residues. V gave up 1 base and J gave up 3 bases, with 16 bases separating them. CDR1 and CDR2 (germline): SQVTM, ANQGSEA. CDR3 DNA: TGCAGCGTTGAAGTCAGACTCGGAGGCCTCTACGAGCAGTACTTC. Its protein product is CSVEVRLGGLYEQYF.